This entry is about one TCR beta chain. Its antigen specificity is not known. Gene names and germline sequences here are the mouse ones. The read finishes 1 residue shy of the CDR3 end, and the germline J gene is used to complete it. V sheds 4 bases and J sheds 4 bases, leaving 6 bases between their ends. Spanning cysteine to phenylalanine, the CDR3 consists of 12 amino acids. The DNA has 33 bases, all within the CDR3, and is read from base 1. The germline V gene sets CDR1 to NSHNY and CDR2 to SYGAGN. This specimen comes from a study of tissue T cells after allogeneic stem cell transplantation (dated by TCRdb to 2022 to 2024). Concerning the study at large: Using research autopsies of patients with and without GVHD, plus mouse models of GVHD, the study profiled TCR beta repertoires across many tissues. On the human side, the study was prospective and observational, with no blinding or randomization.

Library generation was performed with the immunoSEQ multiplex PCR assay. TCRbeta CDR3 sequencing was done by Adaptive Biotechnologies at survey depth, reporting CDR3 sequences, V/J genes, productive frequency and template counts. TCR beta CDR3 regions were amplified from genomic DNA rather than RNA. The paper's data handling went like this. Pairwise repertoire overlap between tissues was quantified with Jensen-Shannon divergence, where 1 means complete divergence and 0 identical. Tissues were clustered by single-linkage agglomerative hierarchical clustering of pairwise JSD values, and the clustering results were displayed as dendrograms. GLIPH2 was run on all patient samples with simulation_depth 1000, kmer_min_depth 3 and cdr3_length_cutoff 8, and groups with more than two unique CDR3s were retained. In a standardized tissue-overlap score, Jaccard GLIPH-group overlap across patients was extrapolated to a standard repertoire size of 1000 clones. To look at how diversity was associated with clinical or experimental variables, linear mixed-effect models were used, with tissue treated as a fixed effect and individual treated as a random effect. TCRdb's version of the immuneACCESS table is confined to in-frame rearrangements and falls short of the full clone set. An unresolved V gene accounts for under half of the shortfall where checked; the remainder is of unknown origin. For V, J and clone size, that table is used; D and trimming come from the DNA. This sample has about 1,300 clones in its table, and around 56% of those were observed once. The top ten constitute 15% to 20% of the sample.

The sample's time point label, in plain terms: mouse harvest day 7 after allogeneic transplant. Mouse grafts combined 10^7 T-cell-depleted bone marrow cells with 10^6 splenic CD5+ T cells, given via tail vein injection. Mouse GVHD was modeled in a major MHC-mismatch B6 (H2b) into BALB/c (H2d) model, with tissues profiled at day 7 or 14. On day 7 or 14 post-transplant, mouse tissues and retro-orbital blood were harvested with separate sterile tools for each animal, and livers were flushed beforehand. Before genomic DNA isolation with the DNeasy Blood & Tissue Kit, mouse tissues were minced with razor blades in buffered saline. Overall results and qualifications from the work: Within patients, how anatomically similar tissues were was a major factor shaping TCR repertoire composition, regardless of disease or transplant status. In both patients and mice, only a limited portion of the TCR repertoire detected in tissues was captured by blood and spleen T cells. The study did not determine which tissue TCRs were alloreactive or antigen-specific, and some clones might have been persisting host cells. Few T cell clones were found to be shared across patients, but shared repertoire signatures across patients were revealed in a tissue-specific fashion by motif-based clustering. A small and clinically heterogeneous patient cohort was studied, and sampling depth was acknowledged as a limitation.

The chain links TRBV13-1 with TRBJ1-5; there is no confident call for the D gene. This clonotype originated in a female BALB/c mouse given C57BL/6 T cells with graft-versus-host disease after an allogeneic hematopoietic cell transplant. The specimen was liver tissue. Incomplete CDR3 DNA: TGTGCCAGCAGTCTAAGAAACCAGGCTCCGCTT. Translated, this is CASSLRNQAPL. The CDR3 in its entirety is CASSLRNQAPLF. Outside the CDR3, residues come from the reference TRBV13-1 and TRBJ1-5 proteins, so the full variable domain is: EAAVTQSPRNKVTVTGGNVTLSCRQTNSHNYMYWYRQDTGHGLRLIHYSYGAGNLRIGDVPDGYKATRTTQEDFFLLLELASPSQTSLYFCASSLRNQAPLFGEGTRLSVL.